The rows below give T cell receptor beta chains drawn from one sample of a study of T cells in Graves' hyperthyroidism and ophthalmopathy. TCRdb recomputed calls from the multiplex PCR reads with MiXCR, one row per CDR3 protein. The sample has a few hundred thousand distinct CDR3 sequences; approximately 14% are singletons. The sample consisted of blood. The receptors originated from a woman younger than 45 with Graves' hyperthyroidism. CDR3s include the opening cysteine and the closing phenylalanine or tryptophan. The D gene is left open where the match is weak. Expanded clones get a size class; other rows say once, few or many, or leave the size out.

V gene	clone size	J gene	D gene	CDR3 DNA	CDR3 protein
TRBV28	many	TRBJ2-2	NA	TGTGCCAGCAGTTTAGGTTACGGGGAGCTGTTTTTT	CASSLGYGELFF
TRBV28	few	TRBJ2-7	NA	TGTGCCAGCAGGGACTTGAACACCTACGGGCAGTACTTC	CASRDLNTYGQYF
TRBV4-1	NA	TRBJ2-1	TRBD2	TGTGCCAGCAGCCTCCGCGGACTAGCGGGCCAGAGCTCCTACAATGAGCAGTTCTTC	CASSLRGLAGQSSYNEQFF
TRBV11-2	many	TRBJ1-4	NA	TGTGCCAGCAGCTTAGGGGGGTTCAGGGACCGCCCTGAAAAACTGTTTTTT	CASSLGGFRDRPEKLFF
TRBV20-1	NA	TRBJ1-2	NA	TGCAGTGCTCCCCACCGGCGGGGCTACACCTTC	CSAPHRRGYTF
TRBV5-4	few	TRBJ2-2	TRBD1	TGTGCCAGCAGCTCCAGGACAGGGTTGGTCACCGGGGAGCTGTTTTTT	CASSSRTGLVTGELFF
TRBV20-1	many	TRBJ2-1	NA	TGCAGTGCTAGCCCCAGGGCCCTTGAGCAGTTCTTC	CSASPRALEQFF
TRBV27	few	TRBJ2-1	NA	TGTGTCAGCAGTCCCGGCGCGAGGGGGGCCCTTAGCTCCTACAATGAGCAGTTCTTC	CVSSPGARGALSSYNEQFF
TRBV6-1	NA	TRBJ2-1	NA	TGTGCCAGCAGTGACGGTCGACGCCTGGGGTTCTTC	CASSDGRRLGFF
TRBV6-1	NA	TRBJ2-7	TRBD2	TGTGCCAGCGGTCCTAGCGGGAACTACGAGCAGTACTTC	CASGPSGNYEQYF
TRBV28	NA	TRBJ1-1	NA	TGTGCCAGCGGGGGATCAGGGGAAAACACTGAAGCTTTCTTT	CASGGSGENTEAFF
TRBV10-1	many	TRBJ2-1	TRBD1	TGCGCCAGCAGTGACCAGACAGGGCCCTACAATGAGCAGTTCTTC	CASSDQTGPYNEQFF
TRBV7-9	NA	TRBJ1-2	NA	TGTGCCAGCAGCCGGGGGGAGGGGAACTATGGCTACACCTTC	CASSRGEGNYGYTF
TRBV7-2	many	TRBJ2-7	TRBD2	TGTGCCAGCAGCCTTCGGACTAGCAGTGTTCACGAGCAGTACTTC	CASSLRTSSVHEQYF
TRBV10-3	many	TRBJ2-2	NA	TGTGCCATCTCATTCGCCGGGGAGCTGTTTTTT	CAISFAGELFF
TRBV6-4	few	TRBJ2-5	NA	TGTGCCAGCAGTGAGGAGGGACTCGCCGGGGAGACCCAGTACTTC	CASSEEGLAGETQYF
TRBV9	few	TRBJ1-4	NA	TGTGCCAGCAGCGTAGATGGGGAGTTTGCAACTAATGAAAAACTGTTTTTT	CASSVDGEFATNEKLFF
TRBV30	many	TRBJ2-1	TRBD1	TGTGCCTGGACGCCCTTAGACAGGGGGTTTATCGATGAGCAGTTCTTC	CAWTPLDRGFIDEQFF
TRBV7-8	many	TRBJ2-1	TRBD2	TGTGCCAGCAGCTTTCAGGGCTCACTAGCGGGAGTTGAGCAGTTCTTC	CASSFQGSLAGVEQFF
TRBV7-9	NA	TRBJ2-1	TRBD2	TGTGCCAGCAGCGCCCAGACTAGCGGGGCTTGGGATGAGCAGTTCTTC	CASSAQTSGAWDEQFF
TRBV7-2	many	TRBJ2-3	NA	TGTGCCAGCAGCTTAGCGGGCCCAGTACCAGATACGCAGTATTTT	CASSLAGPVPDTQYF
TRBV20-1	many	TRBJ2-7	NA	TGCAGTGTCGGGCTCTCCTACGAGCAGTACTTC	CSVGLSYEQYF
TRBV11-2	many	TRBJ2-7	NA	TGTGCCAGCAGCTTAGATCTCGGTTTCCCAATGAGCTCCTACGAGCAGTACTTC	CASSLDLGFPMSSYEQYF
TRBV28	many	TRBJ2-3	NA	TGTGCCAGCAGTTCGTCGGCGGTTACGCAGTATTTT	CASSSSAVTQYF
TRBV20-1	NA	TRBJ1-2	NA	TGCAGTGCTAGAGAAGGGAACTATGGCTACACCTTC	CSAREGNYGYTF
TRBV15	few	TRBJ1-5	NA	TGTGCCACCAGCAGAGAACACAAAGGTATTAATCAGCCCCAGCATTTT	CATSREHKGINQPQHF
TRBV4-1	NA	TRBJ2-6	NA	TGCGCCAGCAGCCAAGAAAAGTGGCCAGGGGGGTTTCCTGGGGCCAACGTCCTGACTTTC	CASSQEKWPGGFPGANVLTF
TRBV29-1	many	TRBJ1-1	NA	TGCAGCGTTGAACAACAGGGTGTGAACACTGAAGCTTTCTTT	CSVEQQGVNTEAFF
TRBV20-1	NA	TRBJ1-6	NA	TGCAGTGCTAGCCAGGGTTTTAATTCACCCCTCCACTTT	CSASQGFNSPLHF
TRBV27	NA	TRBJ1-2	NA	TGTGCCAGCAGTTTCCAGGGGAGCAACTATGGCTACACCTTC	CASSFQGSNYGYTF
TRBV7-8	few	TRBJ2-1	NA	TGTGCCAGCAGCCCGGGTGAGCAGTTCTTC	CASSPGEQFF